This T cell receptor beta chain was identified in a study of CD8 T cells in ankylosing spondylitis. This clonotype was detected a few times. From the 5' RACE reads, TCRdb called clonotypes with MiXCR, one entry per CDR3 protein. This table has around 250,000 distinct CDR3 sequences, 18% appearing once. CDR3 length: 16 residues. In germline, CDR1 is MGHRA, CDR2 YSYEKL. The V and J ends lost 4 bases and 3 bases, in that order; junction bases with no gene match: 7. The sample was blood, either unsorted or a sorted T cell fraction (not recorded which). This TCR was sampled from a male donor with ankylosing spondylitis or in good health (not recorded which). This chain connects TRBV4-1 to TRBJ2-1, with 9 bases fitting TRBD1. In nucleotides, the CDR3 is TGCGCCAGCAGCCGGATAGGGGACAGGGACTACAATGAGCAGTTCTTC. Protein sequence: CASSRIGDRDYNEQFF.